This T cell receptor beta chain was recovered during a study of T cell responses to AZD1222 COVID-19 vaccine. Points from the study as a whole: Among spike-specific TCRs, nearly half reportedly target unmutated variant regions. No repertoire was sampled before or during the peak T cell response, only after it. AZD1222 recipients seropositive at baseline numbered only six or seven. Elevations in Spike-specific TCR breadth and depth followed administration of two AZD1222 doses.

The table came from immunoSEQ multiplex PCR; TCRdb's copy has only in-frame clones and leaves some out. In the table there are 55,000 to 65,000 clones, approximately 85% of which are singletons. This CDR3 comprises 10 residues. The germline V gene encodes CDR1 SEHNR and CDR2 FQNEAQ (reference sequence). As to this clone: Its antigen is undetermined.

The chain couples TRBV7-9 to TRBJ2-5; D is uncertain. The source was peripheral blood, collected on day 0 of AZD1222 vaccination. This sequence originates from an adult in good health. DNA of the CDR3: TGTGCAGTGTTAGGAGAGACCCAGTACTTC. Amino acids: CAVLGETQYF. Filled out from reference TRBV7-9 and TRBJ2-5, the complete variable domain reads DTGVSQNPRHKITKRGQNVTFRCDPISEHNRLYWYRQTLGQGPEFLTYFQNEAQLEKSRLLSDRFSAERPKGSFSTLEIQRTEQGDSAMYLCAVLGETQYFGPGTRLLVL.